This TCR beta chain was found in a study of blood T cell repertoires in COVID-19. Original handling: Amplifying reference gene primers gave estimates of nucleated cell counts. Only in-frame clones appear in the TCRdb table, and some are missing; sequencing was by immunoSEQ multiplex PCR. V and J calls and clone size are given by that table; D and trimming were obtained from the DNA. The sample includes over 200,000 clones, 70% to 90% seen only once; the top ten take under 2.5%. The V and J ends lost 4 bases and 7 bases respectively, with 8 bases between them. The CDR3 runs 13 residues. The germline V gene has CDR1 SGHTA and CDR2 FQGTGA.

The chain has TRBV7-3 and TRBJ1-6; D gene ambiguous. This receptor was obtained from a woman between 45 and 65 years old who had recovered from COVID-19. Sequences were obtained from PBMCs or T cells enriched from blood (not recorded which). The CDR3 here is CASSSYVNSPLHF. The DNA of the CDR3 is TGTGCCAGCAGCTCCTACGTAAATTCACCCCTCCACTTT. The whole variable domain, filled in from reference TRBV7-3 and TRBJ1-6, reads GAGVSQTPSNKVTEKGKYVELRCDPISGHTALYWYRQSLGQGPEFLIYFQGTGAADDSGLPNDRFFAVRPEGSVSTLKIQRTERGDSAVYLCASSSYVNSPLHFGNGTRLTVT.